The sequence of this TCR beta chain was determined in a study of blood T cell repertoires in COVID-19. Study-level background: Collection of acute and convalescent COVID-19 samples took place in the United States, Italy and Spain. T cells, B-cell-depleted T cells, or PBMCs supplied cDNA or gDNA.

Profiling relied on immunoSEQ multiplex PCR, and the TCRdb table lists in-frame clones only, not all of them. The repertoire consists of 45,000 or so clones, with over 75% occurring once and the leading ten covering over 12%. With V trimmed by 7 bases and J by 2 bases, 8 bases remained unmatched. Germline-derived CDR1 and CDR2 are SGHAT and FQNNGV. The CDR3 loop spans 15 amino acids. The genes are TRBV11-2 and TRBJ2-3, with 8 nucleotides matching TRBD1. Sequenced: peripheral blood. This receptor was obtained from a human donor in a cohort sampled during active COVID-19. In nucleotides, the CDR3 is TGTGCCAGCATCAAAGGACAGGGAACCACAGATACGCAGTATTTT. Translated: CASIKGQGTTDTQYF.